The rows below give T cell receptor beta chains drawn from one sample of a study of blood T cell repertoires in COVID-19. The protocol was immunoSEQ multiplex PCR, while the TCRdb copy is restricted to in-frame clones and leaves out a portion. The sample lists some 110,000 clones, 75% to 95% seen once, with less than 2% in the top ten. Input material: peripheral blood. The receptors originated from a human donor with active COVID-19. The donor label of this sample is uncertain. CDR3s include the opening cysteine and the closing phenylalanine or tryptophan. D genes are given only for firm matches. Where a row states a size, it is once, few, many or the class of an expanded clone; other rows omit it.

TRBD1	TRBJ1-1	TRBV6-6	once	TGTGCCAGCAGTTCAAGGACAGGGGGCACTGAAGCTTTCTTT	CASSSRTGGTEAFF
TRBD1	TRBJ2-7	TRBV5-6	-	TGTGCCAGCAGCACTGGCTCCGGGACAGGGTACTTCGAGCAGTACTTC	CASSTGSGTGYFEQYF
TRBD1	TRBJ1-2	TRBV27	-	TGTGCCAGCAGTTCCGACAGGGGGGCTAACTATGGCTACACCTTC	CASSSDRGANYGYTF
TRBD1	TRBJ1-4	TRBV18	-	TGTGCCAGCTCACCACGTGACAGGGATGAAAAACTGTTTTTT	CASSPRDRDEKLFF
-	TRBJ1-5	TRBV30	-	TGTGCCTGGAGTGTCACAGGGTATAGCAATCAGCCCCAGCATTTT	CAWSVTGYSNQPQHF
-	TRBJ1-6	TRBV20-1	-	TGCAGTGCTAGTTCAGGACATGTTAATTCACCCCTCCACTTT	CSASSGHVNSPLHF
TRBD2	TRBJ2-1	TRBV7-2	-	TGTGCCAGCAGCCCCCTTTCTTTCTCTAGCGGGGCTGACAATGAGCAGTTCTTC	CASSPLSFSSGADNEQFF
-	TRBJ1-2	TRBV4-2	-	TGTGCCAGCAGCCAAGATCGGGGAGAGGGCTATGGCTACACCTTC	CASSQDRGEGYGYTF
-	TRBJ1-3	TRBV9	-	TGTGCCAGCAGCGTAGGGGGCTTAAACACCATATATTTT	CASSVGGLNTIYF
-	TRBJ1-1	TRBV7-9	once	TGTGCCAGCAGCTGGGGCCCGGACACTGAAGCTTTCTTT	CASSWGPDTEAFF
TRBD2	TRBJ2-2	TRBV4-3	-	TGCGCCAGCAGCCAAGAGAATCTAGCGGGGTTGGTCACCGGGGAGCTGTTTTTT	CASSQENLAGLVTGELFF
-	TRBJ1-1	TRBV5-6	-	TGTGCCAGCAGCTTAAGACCGGGAGAGTTGAACACTGAAGCTTTCTTT	CASSLRPGELNTEAFF
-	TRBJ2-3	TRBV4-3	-	TGCGCCAGCAGCCAAGATCCCGGACAACGTCGGACAGATACGCAGTATTTT	CASSQDPGQRRTDTQYF
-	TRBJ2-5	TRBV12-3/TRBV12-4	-	TGTGCCAGCAGTTTTATGGCGGGAGAGACCCAGTACTTC	CASSFMAGETQYF